The 18 T cell receptor beta chains in this list originate from one sample, sequenced in a study of molecular identifiers for immune sequencing clone quantification (dated 2018 in TCRdb). Libraries came from PCR. TCRdb names Illumina HiSeq 4000 as the instrument used. In-frame beta chains were kept once TCRdb had trimmed the public reads at Q25 with fastp and called clones with MiXCR. Every entry covers one CDR3 protein and lists the most common genes and DNA from its rows. This sample is represented by 600,000 to 650,000 distinct CDR3 sequences; about 20% of them were singletons. The top ten constitute 0.85% to 0.9% of the sample. Input material: naive CD8+ T cells from blood, with Jurkat cell RNA spiked in. The cell subset or site label of this sample denotes: FACS-sorted CD8+CD4-CCR7+CD45RA+ naive T cells. All receptors come from a human donor in good health. Some libraries in this study had Jurkat cell RNA spiked in.

The CDR3 protein is CASSQEGSGNSPLHF. The DNA for the CDR3 is TGCGCCAGCAGCCAAGAAGGCAGTGGCAATTCACCCCTCCACTTT. The chain uses TRBV4-3 and TRBJ1-6; D is uncertain. This CDR3 has 15 amino acids. Looked up from germline, CDR1 is LGHNA and CDR2 is YSLEER. Deletions cut 0 bases from V and 7 bases from J, with 10 bases between.

This clonotype has a count of ten or more. CDR3 loop: CASSPSRDLAEAFF. The CDR3 DNA sequence: TGCGCCAGCAGCCCCTCCCGAGACCTCGCTGAAGCTTTCTTT. This rearrangement joins TRBV4-3 to TRBJ1-1; D not certain. Per germline, CDR1 LGHNA and CDR2 YSLEER. Trimming removed 4 bases at V and 6 bases at J, with 15 bases between. This CDR3 comprises 14 residues.

This clonotype was recorded many times. CDR3 protein: CASSLSPDYEQYF. CDR3 coding DNA: TGTGCCAGCAGCTTATCACCAGACTACGAGCAGTACTTC. The rearrangement links TRBV7-6 to TRBJ2-7; no reliable D call. This CDR3 has 13 residues. Germline CDR1 is SGHVS and CDR2 is FNYEAQ. V gave up 2 bases and J gave up 3 bases, with 8 bases separating them.

There are a few counts of this clonotype. The gene calls are TRBV19 and TRBJ2-3; tentative D call: TRBD1 (5 bases). Between the trimmed V and J ends, which lost 6 bases and 4 bases, there was a span of 17 bases. There are 15 residues in the CDR3. Looked up from germline, CDR1 is LNHDA and CDR2 is SQIVND (reference sequence). CDR3 nucleotide sequence: TGTGCCAGTAGCATGGGCTGGGGCGCCTCAGATACGCAGTATTTT. As protein: CASSMGWGASDTQYF.

The table lists this clonotype with a few counts. J is TRBJ2-7 and V is TRBV4-3; TRBD1 matches at 8 bases. Looked up from germline, CDR1 is LGHNA and CDR2 is YSLEER. This CDR3 is built from 16 residues. Trimming at V came to 0 bases and at J to 3 bases, leaving 7 bases not matched to a gene. CDR3 DNA: TGCGCCAGCAGCCAAGACACCGGGACAGGATACTACGAGCAGTACTTC. This gives the protein CASSQDTGTGYYEQYF.

Points on this clonotype: Being one base from a much bigger clone, this may be a read error. The chain is built from TRBV7-7 and TRBJ2-5; a weak D match, TRBD1 (6 bases). Germline V CDR1 and CDR2: SSHAT, FNYEAQ (reference sequence). The CDR3 runs 15 residues. CDR3 sequence (DNA): TGTGCCAGCAGCTTAGTAGGGGGATTACAAGAGACCCAGCACTTC. Translation: CASSLVGGLQETQHF.

The J gene is TRBJ2-7, the V gene TRBV14; TRBD1 agrees at 7 bases. The CDR3 length is 14 residues. V shed 2 bases and J 4 bases; nucleotides not matched to a gene: 5. CDR1 and CDR2 from the germline V gene are SGHDN and FVKESK. The CDR3 DNA reads as TGTGCCAGCAGCCAACCGGGACAGTTTTACGAGCAGTACTTC. Translating gives CASSQPGQFYEQYF.

There are a few counts of this clonotype. The rearrangement joins TRBV12-5 to TRBJ2-7; D might be TRBD1 or TRBD2, each matching 5 bases. The germline V and J ends were trimmed by 1 base and 4 bases, with 8 bases remaining between them. From germline, CDR1 is LGHNT and CDR2 FRNRAP. This CDR3 spans 13 amino acids. Here the CDR3 reads CASGLGDEYEQYF. CDR3 nucleotide sequence: TGTGCTAGTGGTTTGGGGGACGAATACGAGCAGTACTTC.

This clonotype was found a few times. This rearrangement joins TRBV19 to TRBJ2-1; D possibly corresponds to TRBD1 (5 bases). The V gene lost 5 bases and the J gene lost 6 bases, with 14 bases spanning the gap. Germline V lookup: CDR1 LNHDA, CDR2 SQIVND (reference sequence). The CDR3 loop spans 14 amino acids. The CDR3 bases are TGTGCCAGTAGTCTCCCTGGGGCATCCAATGAGCAGTTCTTC. Residues: CASSLPGASNEQFF.

At least ten counts were recorded for this clonotype. This chain connects TRBV7-9 to TRBJ1-1; D gene unclear. CDR1 and CDR2 (germline): SEHNR, FQNEAQ (reference sequence). V was trimmed by 7 bases and J by 4 bases, leaving 10 bases between them. There are 12 residues in the CDR3. The CDR3 nucleotides are TGTGCCAGCACCAAATATGCCACTGAAGCTTTCTTT. This translates into CASTKYATEAFF. Combining the CDR3 with reference TRBV7-9 and TRBJ1-1 gives the whole variable domain DTGVSQNPRHKITKRGQNVTFRCDPISEHNRLYWYRQTLGQGPEFLTYFQNEAQLEKSRLLSDRFSAERPKGSFSTLEIQRTEQGDSAMYLCASTKYATEAFFGQGTRLTVV.

This clonotype was picked up many times. This chain uses TRBV4-3 with TRBJ2-7; tentative D call: TRBD2 (5 bases). Trimming left V 1 base short and J 4 bases short, with 11 bases between. This CDR3 spans 14 amino acids. Germline V lookup: CDR1 LGHNA, CDR2 YSLEER. CDR3 nucleotide sequence: TGCGCCAGCAGCCAAGGGACTCCTCCTTACGAGCAGTACTTC. It codes for CASSQGTPPYEQYF.

This clonotype was counted ten times or more. CDR3 residues: CASSSKGPDSTGELFF. CDR3 DNA sequence: TGTGCCAGCAGCTCCAAGGGACCAGATTCAACCGGGGAGCTGTTTTTT. The chain carries TRBV7-3 and TRBJ2-2; tentatively, D is TRBD1 or TRBD2 (5 bases each). Trimming pared 4 bases from V and 5 bases from J, leaving 17 bases between. Germline assignment: CDR1 SGHTA and CDR2 FQGTGA. The CDR3 sequence is 16 residues long.

This clonotype came up many times. This rearrangement joins TRBV2 to TRBJ1-1, with 9 nucleotides matching TRBD1. The CDR3 spans 15 residues. Germline CDR1 is SNHLY and CDR2 is FYNNEI. V was pared by 0 bases and J by 11 bases, with 10 bases of the junction left unmatched. The CDR3 sequence is CASSEAGTGTRRAFF. The CDR3 DNA is TGTGCCAGCAGTGAAGCGGGGACAGGGACGAGACGGGCTTTCTTT.

This clonotype was seen a few times. The chain joins TRBV4-3 to TRBJ2-3; 7 bases line up with TRBD2. The CDR3 sequence is 18 residues long. Germline CDR1 is LGHNA and CDR2 is YSLEER. V lost 0 bases and J lost 0; bases outside the gene matches: 9. CDR3 sequence reads: CASSQDAATSNSTDTQYF. The CDR3, as DNA: TGCGCCAGCAGCCAAGATGCTGCGACTAGCAATAGCACAGATACGCAGTATTTT.

There are many counts of this clonotype. The V and J genes are TRBV6-6 and TRBJ2-3; 8 nucleotides line up with TRBD2. With V trimmed by 7 bases and J by 6 bases, 6 bases remained unmatched. The CDR3 is 13 amino acids. The germline V gene has CDR1 MNHNY and CDR2 SVGAGI (reference sequence). CDR3 in amino acids: CASNGGGVDTQYF. The CDR3 DNA is TGTGCCAGCAACGGGGGGGGGGTGGATACGCAGTATTTT.

This clonotype was seen at least ten times. The chain carries TRBV19 and TRBJ1-5; D call uncertain. Germline loops: CDR1 LNHDA, CDR2 SQIVND (reference sequence). This CDR3 spans 14 amino acids. Trimming cost V 1 base and J 0 bases, with 4 bases left between them. This CDR3 reads CASSIGTSNQPQHF. DNA for the CDR3: TGTGCCAGTAGTATAGGCACTAGCAATCAGCCCCAGCATTTT.

The rearrangement links TRBV14 to TRBJ2-3; 8 nucleotides match TRBD1. Per the germline V gene, CDR1 is SGHDN and CDR2 is FVKESK. The length of the CDR3 is 15 residues. This CDR3 is CASCPGGGTTDTQYF. The CDR3 region has the DNA TGTGCTAGCTGCCCAGGGGGCGGTACGACAGATACGCAGTATTTT.

Ten or more counts support this clonotype. The chain is built from TRBV21-1 and TRBJ1-1; TRBD1 reflects the table's D call only, with no check against the DNA. TRBV21-1 is a pseudogene locus. The CDR3 length is 18 residues. The CDR3 DNA is TGTGCCAGCAGCACGACGAAGAGGACAGGGCAACCGCCCACTGAAGCTTTCTTT. Its translation: CASSTTKRTGQPPTEAFF.